The entry that follows covers one T cell receptor (beta chain) sequence. Its target is not known. Germline-derived CDR1 and CDR2 are SNHLY and FYNNEI. CDR3 size: 16 residues. V shed 5 bases, J shed 4 bases, and the junction held 11 bases outside the gene matches. This specimen comes from a study of T cells in Graves' hyperthyroidism and ophthalmopathy. Notes on the study in general: The majority of expanded thyroid clonotypes above 0.001 also appeared in blood. The authors' 13 V-J model separated ophthalmopathy from stable hyperthyroidism.

What was amplified from RNA transcripts were TCR beta CDR3 regions. The HTBI primer set drove a first-round RT-PCR of the TCR CDR3. TCRdb itself ran the multiplex PCR reads through MiXCR, one entry per CDR3 protein. The table has approximately 560,000 distinct CDR3 sequences, 46% seen once. Those patients with uncontrolled infection, other autoimmune disease, pregnancy or lactation were excluded. Clinical symptoms, serum thyroxine and TRAb, thyroid ultrasound and orbital computed tomography were used for the diagnoses. This rearrangement joins TRBV2 to TRBJ1-2, with TRBD1 matching over 9 bases. The receptor was isolated from a woman between 18 and 29 years old with Graves' hyperthyroidism. The sequenced material came from peripheral blood or thyroid tissue (not recorded which). CDR3 amino acids: CASSFRDRVGSYGYTF. DNA of the CDR3: TGTGCCAGCAGTTTCCGGGACAGGGTAGGGTCCTATGGCTACACCTTC.